This record looks at one T cell receptor (beta chain) sequence and its context. The data originate from a study of blood T cell repertoires in COVID-19. Study context: The study drew acute and convalescent COVID-19 samples from the United States, Italy and Spain.

Repertoires were generated with immunoSEQ multiplex PCR, while TCRdb's copy carries only in-frame clones and drops some. The data hold more than 300,000 clones, with more than 90% observed a single time. Adults between about 18 and 89 years of age took part from 24 US areas. Resolution of symptoms, clearance, or two negative PCRs was present in recovered Cohort 3 donors. Germline V lookup: CDR1 LNHDA, CDR2 SQIVND (reference sequence). The CDR3 is 15 amino acids. The V segment lost 5 bases and the J segment 4 bases; nucleotides outside the gene matches: 5. Specimen: PBMCs or T cells enriched from blood (not recorded which). The genes are TRBV19 and TRBJ2-6, with 7 bases identical to TRBD1. The source of this sequence is a woman in her twenties or thirties who had recovered from COVID-19. CDR3: CASSSGGTGANVLTF. The CDR3, as DNA: TGTGCCAGTAGTTCAGGGGGAACCGGGGCCAACGTCCTGACTTTC.